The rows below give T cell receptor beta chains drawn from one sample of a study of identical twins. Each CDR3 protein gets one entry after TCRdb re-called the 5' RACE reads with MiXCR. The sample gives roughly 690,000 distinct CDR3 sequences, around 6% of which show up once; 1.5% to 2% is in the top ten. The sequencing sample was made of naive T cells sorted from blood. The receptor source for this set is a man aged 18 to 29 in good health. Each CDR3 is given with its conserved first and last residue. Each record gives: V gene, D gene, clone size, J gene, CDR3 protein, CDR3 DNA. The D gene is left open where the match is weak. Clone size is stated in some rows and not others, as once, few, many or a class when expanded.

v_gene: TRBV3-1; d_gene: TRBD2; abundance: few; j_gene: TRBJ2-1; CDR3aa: CASSQQAGVHNEQFF; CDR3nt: TGTGCCAGCAGCCAACAAGCGGGAGTCCACAATGAGCAGTTCTTC
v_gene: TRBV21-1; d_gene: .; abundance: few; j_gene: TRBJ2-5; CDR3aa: CASSTYKRDSETQYF; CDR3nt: TGTGCCAGCAGCACCTACAAGAGAGACTCGGAGACCCAGTACTTC
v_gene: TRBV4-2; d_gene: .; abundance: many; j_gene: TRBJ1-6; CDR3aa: CASSRDSGGKFSPLHF; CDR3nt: TGTGCCAGCAGCCGAGACTCGGGAGGGAAATTTTCACCCCTCCACTTT
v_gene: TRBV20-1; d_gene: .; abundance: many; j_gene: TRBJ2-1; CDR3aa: CSASSLKDNEQFF; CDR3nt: TGCAGTGCTAGTTCTCTTAAGGACAATGAGCAGTTCTTC
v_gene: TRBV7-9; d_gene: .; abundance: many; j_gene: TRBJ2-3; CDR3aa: CASSPGAWETDTQYF; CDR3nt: TGTGCCAGCAGCCCCGGGGCGTGGGAGACAGATACGCAGTATTTT
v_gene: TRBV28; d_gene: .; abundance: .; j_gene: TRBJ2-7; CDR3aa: CASSLLPRYEQYF; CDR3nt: TGTGCCAGCAGTTTATTGCCCAGATACGAGCAGTACTTC
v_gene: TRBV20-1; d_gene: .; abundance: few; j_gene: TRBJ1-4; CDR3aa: CSARRGPNEKLFF; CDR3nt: TGCAGTGCTAGACGGGGACCTAATGAAAAACTGTTTTTT
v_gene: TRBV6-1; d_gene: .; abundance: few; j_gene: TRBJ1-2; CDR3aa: CASTRGGITNYGYTF; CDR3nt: TGTGCCAGCACCCGCGGAGGCATTACTAACTATGGCTACACCTTC
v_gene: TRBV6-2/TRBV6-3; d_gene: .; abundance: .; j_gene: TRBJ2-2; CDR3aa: CASSYSGRGELFF; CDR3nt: TGTGCCAGCAGTTACTCTGGGCGCGGGGAGCTGTTTTTT
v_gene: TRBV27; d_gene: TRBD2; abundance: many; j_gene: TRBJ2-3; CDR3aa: CASSVLADTDTQYF; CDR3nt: TGTGCCAGCAGTGTACTAGCGGACACAGATACGCAGTATTTT
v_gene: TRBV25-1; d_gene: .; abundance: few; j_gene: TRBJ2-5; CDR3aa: CASSEYAGYQETQYF; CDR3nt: TGTGCCAGCAGTGAATATGCAGGATACCAAGAGACCCAGTACTTC
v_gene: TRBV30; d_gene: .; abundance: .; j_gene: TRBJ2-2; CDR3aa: CAWTGTNTGELFF; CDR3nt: TGTGCCTGGACCGGGACAAACACCGGGGAGCTGTTTTTT
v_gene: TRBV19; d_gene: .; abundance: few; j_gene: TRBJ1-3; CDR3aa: CASTPSSLDSGNTIYF; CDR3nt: TGTGCCAGTACTCCTTCTTCATTAGACTCTGGAAACACCATATATTTT
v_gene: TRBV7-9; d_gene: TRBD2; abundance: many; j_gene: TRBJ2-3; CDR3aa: CASSLGAGEADTQYF; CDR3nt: TGTGCCAGCAGCTTAGGCGCGGGAGAGGCAGATACGCAGTATTTT
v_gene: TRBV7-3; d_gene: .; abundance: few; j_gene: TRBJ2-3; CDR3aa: CASSISGGSRNTQYF; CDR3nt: TGTGCCAGCAGCATTAGCGGAGGGAGCAGGAATACGCAGTATTTT
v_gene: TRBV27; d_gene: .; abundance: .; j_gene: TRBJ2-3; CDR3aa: CASSLRGFHTDTQYF; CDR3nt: TGTGCCAGCAGTTTACGGGGTTTTCACACAGATACGCAGTATTTT